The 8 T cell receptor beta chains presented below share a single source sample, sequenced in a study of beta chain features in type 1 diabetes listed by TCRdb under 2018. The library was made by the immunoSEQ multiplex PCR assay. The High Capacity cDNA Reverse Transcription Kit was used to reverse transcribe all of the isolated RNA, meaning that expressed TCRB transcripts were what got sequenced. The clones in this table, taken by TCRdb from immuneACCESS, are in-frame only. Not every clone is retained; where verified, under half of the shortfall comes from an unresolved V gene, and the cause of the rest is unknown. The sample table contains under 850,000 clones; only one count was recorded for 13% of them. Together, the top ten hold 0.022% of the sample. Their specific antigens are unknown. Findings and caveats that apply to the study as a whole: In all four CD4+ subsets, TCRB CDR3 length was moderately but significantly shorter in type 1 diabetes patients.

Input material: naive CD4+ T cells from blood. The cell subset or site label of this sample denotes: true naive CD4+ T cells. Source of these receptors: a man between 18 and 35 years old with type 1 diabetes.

The CDR3: CASSLDVASTDTQYF. CDR3 nucleotide sequence: TGTGCCAGCAGCTTGGACGTAGCTAGCACAGATACGCAGTATTTT. This chain links TRBV11-2 with TRBJ2-3; the D is unclear. Germline loops: CDR1 SGHAT, CDR2 FQNNGV. Trimming removed 3 bases from V and 0 bases from J, with 10 bases in between. The CDR3 is made up of 15 amino acids.

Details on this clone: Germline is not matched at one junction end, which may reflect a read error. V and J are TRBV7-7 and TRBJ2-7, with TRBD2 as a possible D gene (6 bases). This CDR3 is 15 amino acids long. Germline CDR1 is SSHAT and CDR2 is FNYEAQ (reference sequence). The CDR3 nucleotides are TGTGCTAGCAGCTTAGAGGGGACTGCGAGGAACGAGCAGTACTTC. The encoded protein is CASSLEGTARNEQYF.

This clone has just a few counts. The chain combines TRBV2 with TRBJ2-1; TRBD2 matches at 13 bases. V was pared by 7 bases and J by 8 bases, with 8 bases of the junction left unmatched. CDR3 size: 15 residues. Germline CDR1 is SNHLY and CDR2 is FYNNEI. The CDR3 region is CASTILAGGSDEQFF. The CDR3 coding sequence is TGTGCCAGCACCATACTAGCGGGGGGGTCCGATGAGCAGTTCTTC.

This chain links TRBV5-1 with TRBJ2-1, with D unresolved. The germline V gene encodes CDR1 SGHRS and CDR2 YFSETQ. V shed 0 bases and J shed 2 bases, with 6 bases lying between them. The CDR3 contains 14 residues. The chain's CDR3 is CASSLGPPYNEQFF. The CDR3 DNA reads TGCGCCAGCAGCTTGGGGCCACCCTACAATGAGCAGTTCTTC.

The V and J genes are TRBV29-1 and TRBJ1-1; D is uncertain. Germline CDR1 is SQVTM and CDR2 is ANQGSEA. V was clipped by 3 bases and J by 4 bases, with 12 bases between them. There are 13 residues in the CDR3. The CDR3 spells CSVEVDEGTEAFF. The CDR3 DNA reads TGCAGCGTTGAGGTCGATGAAGGCACTGAAGCTTTCTTT.

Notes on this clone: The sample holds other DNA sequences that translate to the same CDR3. CDR3 in DNA: TGTGCCTGGAGCGCAGGGTATGGCTACACCTTC. It is translated as CAWSAGYGYTF. The J gene is TRBJ1-2, the V gene TRBV30; D perhaps matches TRBD1 (5 bases). Trimming removed 3 bases at V and 5 bases at J, with 7 bases between. CDR3 length: 11 amino acids. Per the germline V gene, CDR1 is GTSNPN and CDR2 is SVGIG (reference sequence). The variable domain in full, with the rest retrieved from reference TRBV30 and TRBJ1-2, is SQTIHQWPATLVQPVGSPLSLECTVEGTSNPNLYWYRQAAGRGLQLLFYSVGIGQISSEVPQNLSASRPQDRQFILSSKKLLLSDSGFYLCAWSAGYGYTFGSGTRLTVV.

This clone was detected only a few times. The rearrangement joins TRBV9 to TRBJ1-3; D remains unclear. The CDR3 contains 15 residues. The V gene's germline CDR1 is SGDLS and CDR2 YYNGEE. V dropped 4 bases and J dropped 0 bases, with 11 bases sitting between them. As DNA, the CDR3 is TGTGCCAGCAGCAACGAAAGGTCCTCTGGAAACACCATATATTTT. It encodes CASSNERSSGNTIYF.

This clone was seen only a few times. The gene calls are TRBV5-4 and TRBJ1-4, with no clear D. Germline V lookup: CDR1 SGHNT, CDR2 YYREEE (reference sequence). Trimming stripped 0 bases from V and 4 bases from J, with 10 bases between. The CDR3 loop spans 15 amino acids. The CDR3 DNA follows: TGTGCCAGCAGCTTGGAAGGGAGCGGTAATGAAAAACTGTTTTTT. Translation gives CASSLEGSGNEKLFF.